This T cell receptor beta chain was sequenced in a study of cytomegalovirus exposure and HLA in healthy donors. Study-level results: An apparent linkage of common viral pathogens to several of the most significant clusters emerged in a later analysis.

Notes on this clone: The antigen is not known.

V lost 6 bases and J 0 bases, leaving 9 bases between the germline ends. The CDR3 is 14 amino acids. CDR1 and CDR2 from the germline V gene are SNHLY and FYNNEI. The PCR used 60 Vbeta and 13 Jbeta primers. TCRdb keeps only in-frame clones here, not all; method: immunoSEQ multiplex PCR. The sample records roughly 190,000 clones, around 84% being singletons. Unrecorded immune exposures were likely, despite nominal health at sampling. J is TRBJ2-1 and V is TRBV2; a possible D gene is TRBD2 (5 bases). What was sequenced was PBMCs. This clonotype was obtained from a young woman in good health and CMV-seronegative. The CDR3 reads CASRGVNSYNEQFF. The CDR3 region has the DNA TGTGCCAGCAGGGGAGTTAACTCCTACAATGAGCAGTTCTTC.